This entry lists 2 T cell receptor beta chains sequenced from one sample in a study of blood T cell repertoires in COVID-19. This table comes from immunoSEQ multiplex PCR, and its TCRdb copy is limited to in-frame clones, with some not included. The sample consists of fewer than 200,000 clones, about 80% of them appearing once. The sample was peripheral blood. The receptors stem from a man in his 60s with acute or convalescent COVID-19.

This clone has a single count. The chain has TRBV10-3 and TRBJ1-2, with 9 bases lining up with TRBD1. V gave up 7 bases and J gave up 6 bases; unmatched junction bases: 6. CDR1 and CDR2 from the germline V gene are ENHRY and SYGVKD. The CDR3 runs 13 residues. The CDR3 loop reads CAITGTGHHGYTF. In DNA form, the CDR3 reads TGTGCCATCACTGGGACAGGGCATCATGGCTACACCTTC.

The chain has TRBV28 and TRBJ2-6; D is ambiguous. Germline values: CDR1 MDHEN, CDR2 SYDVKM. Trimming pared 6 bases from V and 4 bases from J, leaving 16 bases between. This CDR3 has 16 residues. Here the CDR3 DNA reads TGTGCCAGCAGCCCCCCGGGTGGCGGAGGGGCCAACGTCCTGACTTTC. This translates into CASSPPGGGGANVLTF.